The 13 T cell receptor beta chains given below trace back to one sample, sequenced in a study of T cells in Graves' hyperthyroidism and ophthalmopathy. RNA transcripts yielded amplified TCR beta CDR3 regions. The primer set for the first-round RT-PCR of the TCR CDR3 was HTBI. TCRdb reprocessed the multiplex PCR reads with MiXCR, giving one entry per CDR3 protein. Of a few hundred thousand distinct CDR3 sequences listed, 46% are singletons. The sample consisted of peripheral blood or thyroid tissue (not recorded which). These TCRs come from a woman aged 18-29 years with Graves' hyperthyroidism.

V usage is TRBV14 and J usage is TRBJ2-1; a possible D gene is TRBD1 (6 bases). The CDR3 covers 15 residues. Trimming shortened V by 0 bases and J by 13 bases, and 19 bases separated the two germline ends. Germline loops: CDR1 SGHDN, CDR2 FVKESK. The CDR3 region is CASSQEGRGFARQFF. The CDR3 DNA reads as TGTGCCAGCAGCCAAGAGGGCAGGGGCTTTGCACGACAGTTCTTC.

This clonotype came up many times. The chain couples TRBV27 to TRBJ1-2, with no clear D. Germline CDR1 MNHEY, CDR2 SMNVEV (reference sequence). V shed 4 bases and J shed 9 bases, with 15 bases lying between them. The CDR3 is 13 residues long. CDR3 sequence: CASSSRGNPSYTF. The DNA for the CDR3 is TGTGCCAGCAGTTCTCGAGGGAACCCAAGCTACACCTTC.

The V and J genes are TRBV5-6 and TRBJ1-2; no clear D. The CDR3 has 14 residues. Germline V gene data show CDR1 as SGHDT and CDR2 as YYEEEE. The V end lost 1 base, the J end lost 12 bases, and 19 bases lay between the germline ends. DNA of the CDR3: TGTGCCAGCAGCTTGAGGGTCAGCGCGTCTGGAAACACCTTC. It is translated as CASSLRVSASGNTF.

This clonotype was picked up many times. The chain has TRBV10-3 and TRBJ2-7, with D possibly TRBD2 on 6 matching bases. The CDR3 has 15 residues. Germline V lookup: CDR1 ENHRY, CDR2 SYGVKD. Trimming shortened V by 3 bases and J by 2 bases, and 14 bases separated the two germline ends. CDR3 sequence (DNA): TGTGCCATCAGTGATTTTAAGGAGGGACCCTACGAGCAGTACTTC. Its protein is CAISDFKEGPYEQYF.

V usage is TRBV20-1 and J usage is TRBJ1-4; D gene uncertain. Trimming shortened V by 3 bases and J by 7 bases, and 15 bases separated the two germline ends. Germline loops: CDR1 DFQATT, CDR2 SNEGSKA (reference sequence). CDR3 length equals 14 residues. CDR3 protein: CSASSSGRGEKLFF. CDR3 DNA: TGCAGTGCTAGCTCAAGCGGGAGAGGTGAAAAACTGTTTTTT.

This clonotype was seen ten or more times. The V call is TRBV6-5, the J call TRBJ2-7; D call uncertain. This CDR3 has 13 residues. V lost 4 bases to trimming and J lost 2 bases, with 9 bases between them. Germline V gene sequence: CDR1 MNHEY, CDR2 SVGAGI. The CDR3 is CASSFSRTYEQYF. In DNA, the CDR3 is TGTGCCAGCAGTTTTAGCCGTACCTACGAGCAGTACTTC.

The J gene is TRBJ2-7, the V gene TRBV6-5; tentative D call: TRBD1 (7 bases). Germline CDR1 MNHEY, CDR2 SVGAGI. Deletions cut 0 bases from V and 4 bases from J, with 16 bases between. There are 16 residues in the CDR3. The CDR3 reads CASSYSRGVGTYEQYF. The CDR3 DNA follows: TGTGCCAGCAGTTACTCCAGGGGGGTTGGGACGTACGAGCAGTACTTC.

This clonotype came up many times. The chain combines TRBV5-6 with TRBJ1-2; D unclear. The CDR3 has 15 amino acids. CDR1 and CDR2 from the germline V gene are SGHDT and YYEEEE. The V gene lost 2 bases and the J gene lost 0 bases, with 11 bases spanning the gap. The chain's CDR3 is CASSFWATSNYGYTF. The CDR3 nucleotides are TGTGCCAGCAGCTTTTGGGCTACTTCTAACTATGGCTACACCTTC.

J is TRBJ1-2 and V is TRBV29-1; D call uncertain. CDR1 is SQVTM, CDR2 ANQGSEA, per germline. The V end lost 4 bases, the J end lost 4 bases, and 13 bases lay between the germline ends. The CDR3 sequence is 13 residues long. CDR3: CSVVASGIYGYTF. CDR3 nucleotide sequence: TGCAGCGTTGTTGCTAGCGGGATCTATGGCTACACCTTC.

The J gene is TRBJ1-2, the V gene TRBV2, with D tentatively TRBD1 (6 bases). Germline CDR1 is SNHLY and CDR2 is FYNNEI. The V gene lost 11 bases and the J gene lost 6 bases, with 16 bases spanning the gap. CDR3 length: 12 amino acids. This chain's CDR3 is CAWSHQGNGYTF. In DNA, the CDR3 is TGTGCCTGGAGCCACCAGGGGAATGGCTACACCTTC.

This clonotype was counted only a few times. This chain connects TRBV11-2 to TRBJ1-1; D gene uncertain. The V gene lost 0 bases and the J gene lost 0 bases, with 11 bases spanning the gap. The length of the CDR3 is 16 residues. The germline V gene encodes CDR1 SGHAT and CDR2 FQNNGV. The DNA of the CDR3 is TGTGCCAGCAGCTTAGATGGCCCCAGAATGAACACTGAAGCTTTCTTT. This translates into CASSLDGPRMNTEAFF.

At least ten counts were recorded for this clonotype. The rearrangement joins TRBV29-1 to TRBJ1-1; no definite D call. The germline V gene has CDR1 SQVTM and CDR2 ANQGSEA. V lost 4 bases and J lost 3, with 6 bases in between. The CDR3 spans 11 residues. The CDR3, as DNA: TGCAGCGTTGCCGGGTACACTGAAGCTTTCTTT. This translates into CSVAGYTEAFF. Using reference TRBV29-1 and TRBJ1-1 for the parts outside the CDR3, the full variable domain is SAVISQKPSRDICQRGTSLTIQCQVDSQVTMMFWYRQQPGQSLTLIATANQGSEATYESGFVIDKFPISRPNLTFSTLTVSNMSPEDSSIYLCSVAGYTEAFFGQGTRLTVV.

V is TRBV4-1 and J is TRBJ1-1; tentative D call: TRBD1 (6 bases). V was cut by 2 bases and J by 4 bases, with 17 bases left in between. The CDR3 sequence is 16 residues long. Germline loops: CDR1 MGHRA, CDR2 YSYEKL. As DNA, the CDR3 is TGCGCCAGCAGCCAAAAGGGGGGAGAGGGCGGCACTGAAGCTTTCTTT. It codes for CASSQKGGEGGTEAFF.